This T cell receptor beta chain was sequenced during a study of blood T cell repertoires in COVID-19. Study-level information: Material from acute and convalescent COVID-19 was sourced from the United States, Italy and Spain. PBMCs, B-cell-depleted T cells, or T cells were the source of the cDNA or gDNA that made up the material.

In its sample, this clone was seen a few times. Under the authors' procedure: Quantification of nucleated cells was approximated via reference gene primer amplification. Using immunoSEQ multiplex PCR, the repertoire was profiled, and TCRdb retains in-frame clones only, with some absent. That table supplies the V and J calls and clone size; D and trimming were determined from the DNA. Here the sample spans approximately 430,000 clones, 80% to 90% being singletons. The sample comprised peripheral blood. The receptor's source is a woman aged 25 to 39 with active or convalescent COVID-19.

The CDR3 spells CASSNGQVIGNQPQHF. The CDR3 bases are TGTGCCAGCAGCAACGGACAGGTTATAGGCAATCAGCCCCAGCATTTT. This chain connects TRBV5-8 to TRBJ1-5, with TRBD1 matching 7 bases. The CDR3 runs 16 residues. V was clipped by 4 bases and J by 2 bases; unmatched bases: 9. CDR1 SGHTS and CDR2 YDEGEE come from the germline V gene.